This record looks at one T cell receptor beta chain sequence and its context. Its specificity is not known. This CDR3 comprises 16 residues. Germline trimming cut 6 bases from V and 2 bases from J; bases unmatched to any gene: 14. CDR1 DFQATT and CDR2 SNEGSKA come from the germline V gene (reference sequence). Every patient underwent thyroid surgery untreated. This entry comes from a study of metastatic and nonmetastatic thyroid tumors. Background on the study: A comparison of repertoires was made across blood and tumor or nodule tissue from malignant and benign thyroid patients.

TCRdb ran MiXCR on the PCR reads. The repertoire consists of around 19,000 clones, with approximately 16% occurring once and the leading ten covering 8% to 13%. Study results and caveats: In blood and tumor, TCR beta diversity was reportedly significantly higher in malignant thyroid tumors than in benign nodules.

The receptor's source is a female donor with papillary thyroid cancer or a benign thyroid nodule (not recorded which). Some clones in this sample may be carry-over from other donors' samples. Sequencing was carried out using tumor tissue. The V and J genes are TRBV20-1 and TRBJ2-3; TRBD2 aligns across 7 bases. The CDR3, as DNA: TGCAGTGCGCAGCCACCTCTAGCGGACAACACAGATACGCAGTATTTT. It specifies CSAQPPLADNTDTQYF.